This TCR beta chain was sequenced during a study of T cell repertoires in cytomegalovirus infection. Overall study: It was recently identified HLA-C-restricted and well-studied HLA-B-restricted CMV epitopes that the study used.

Whole-study results and caveats: HLA-C-restricted CMV clonotypes gave the most frequent clonotype in two of eight donors.

In the case of this clonotype: Its specificity is unknown.

The CDR3 spans 15 residues. The ends lost 2 bases at V and 3 bases at J; junction bases unmatched: 7. Per germline, CDR1 SGHTA and CDR2 FQGNSA. Using its own MiXCR run on the reads, TCRdb lists one record per CDR3 protein. The sample includes roughly 700,000 distinct CDR3 sequences, roughly a third of them seen just once. The sequencing used cultured PBMCs, collected from culture after CMV antigen stimulation. The receptor was derived from a human donor in good health (CMV status not recorded). Some clones in this sample may be carry-over from other donors' samples. This chain joins TRBV7-2 and TRBJ2-7; 7 bases match TRBD1. The DNA for the CDR3 is TGTGCCAGCAGCTTAAAGACCGGGACAGACTACGAGCAGTACTTC. It codes for CASSLKTGTDYEQYF.